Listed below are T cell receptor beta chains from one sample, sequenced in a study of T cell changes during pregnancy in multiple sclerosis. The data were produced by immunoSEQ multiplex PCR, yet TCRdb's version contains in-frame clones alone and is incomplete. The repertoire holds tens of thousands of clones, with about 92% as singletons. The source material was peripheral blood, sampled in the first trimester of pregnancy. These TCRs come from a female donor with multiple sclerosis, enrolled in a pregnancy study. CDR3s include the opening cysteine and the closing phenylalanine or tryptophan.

cdr3_aa: CASRRGNQPQHF
v_call: TRBV28
j_call: TRBJ1-5

cdr3_aa: CSAGLNTGELFF
v_call: TRBV29-1
j_call: TRBJ2-2

cdr3_aa: CASSFLQGNTGELFF
v_call: TRBV28
j_call: TRBJ2-2

cdr3_aa: CASSPLLRRESTYNEQFF
v_call: TRBV27
j_call: TRBJ2-1

cdr3_aa: CASSFPVSYEQYF
v_call: TRBV7-9
j_call: TRBJ2-7

cdr3_aa: CASSLQLAGLNNEQFF
v_call: TRBV7-2
j_call: TRBJ2-1

cdr3_aa: CASSRQGVGYGYTF
v_call: TRBV5-4
j_call: TRBJ1-2

cdr3_aa: CASSFGRQGATYEQYF
v_call: TRBV5-1
j_call: TRBJ2-7

cdr3_aa: CASSLGQSSSTDTQYF
v_call: TRBV7-9
j_call: TRBJ2-3

cdr3_aa: CASSFGIGYEQYF
v_call: TRBV5-1
j_call: TRBJ2-7

cdr3_aa: CASSLRTGNNSPLHF
v_call: TRBV7-9
j_call: TRBJ1-6

cdr3_aa: CASTVRRTGLSNEQFF
v_call: TRBV2
j_call: TRBJ2-1